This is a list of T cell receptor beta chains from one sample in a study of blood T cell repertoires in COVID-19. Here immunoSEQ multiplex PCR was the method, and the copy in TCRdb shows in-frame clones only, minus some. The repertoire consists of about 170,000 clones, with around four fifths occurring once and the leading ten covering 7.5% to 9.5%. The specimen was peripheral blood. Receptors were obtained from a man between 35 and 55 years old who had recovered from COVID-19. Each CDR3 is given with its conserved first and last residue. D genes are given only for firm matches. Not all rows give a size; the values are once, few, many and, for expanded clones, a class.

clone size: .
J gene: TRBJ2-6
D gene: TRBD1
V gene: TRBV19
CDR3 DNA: TGTGCCAGTAGTTCGGGACAGGGGGCTAGTGGGGCCAACGTCCTGACTTTC
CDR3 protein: CASSSGQGASGANVLTF

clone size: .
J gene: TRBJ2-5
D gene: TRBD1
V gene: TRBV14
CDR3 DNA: TGTGCCAGCAGCCAAGATGAGGGGGCTGAGACCCAGTACTTC
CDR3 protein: CASSQDEGAETQYF

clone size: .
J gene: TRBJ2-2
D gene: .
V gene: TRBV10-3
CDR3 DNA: TGTGCCATCAGTGATCGACAGGCGACCGGGGAGCTGTTTTTT
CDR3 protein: CAISDRQATGELFF

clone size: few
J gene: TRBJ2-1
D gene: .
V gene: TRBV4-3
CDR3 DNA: TGCGCCAGCACCAATGGCGCGGATGACAATGAGCAGTTCTTC
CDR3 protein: CASTNGADDNEQFF

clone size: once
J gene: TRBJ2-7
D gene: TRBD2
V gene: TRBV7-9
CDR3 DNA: TGTGCCAGCTCACTAGCGGGGTTTGAGCAGTACTTC
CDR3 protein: CASSLAGFEQYF

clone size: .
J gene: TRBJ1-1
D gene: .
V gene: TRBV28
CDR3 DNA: TGTGCCAGCAGTTTTGGGGGGACCGAAGCTTTCTTT
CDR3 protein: CASSFGGTEAFF

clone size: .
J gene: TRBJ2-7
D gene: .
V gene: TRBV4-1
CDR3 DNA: TGCGCCAGCAGTGAGGCTACTTACTACGAGCAGTACTTC
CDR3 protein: CASSEATYYEQYF

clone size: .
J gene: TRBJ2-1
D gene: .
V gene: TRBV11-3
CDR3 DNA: TGTGCCAGCAGCTATAATAGTCATTACAATGAGCAGTTCTTC
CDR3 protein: CASSYNSHYNEQFF

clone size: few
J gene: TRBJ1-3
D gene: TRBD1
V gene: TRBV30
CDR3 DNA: TGTGCCTGGAGTGCGACAGGGTCTAACTCTGGAAACACCATATATTTT
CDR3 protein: CAWSATGSNSGNTIYF

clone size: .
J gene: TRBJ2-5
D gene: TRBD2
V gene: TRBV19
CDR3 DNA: TGTGCCAGTAGTGGTCGGGAGGAAGAGACCCAGTACTTC
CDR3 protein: CASSGREEETQYF

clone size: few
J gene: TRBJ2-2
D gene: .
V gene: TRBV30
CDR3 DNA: TGTGCCTGGAGTGCCGGTCCCGGGGAGCTGTTTTTT
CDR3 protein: CAWSAGPGELFF

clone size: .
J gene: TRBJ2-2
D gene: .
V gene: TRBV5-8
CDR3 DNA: TGTGCCAGCAAACAGGGGAACACCGGGGAGCTGTTTTTT
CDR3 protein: CASKQGNTGELFF

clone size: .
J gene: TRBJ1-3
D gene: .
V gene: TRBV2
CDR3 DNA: TGTGCCAGCAGCGCGGAGGTTGGAAACACCATATATTTT
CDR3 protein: CASSAEVGNTIYF

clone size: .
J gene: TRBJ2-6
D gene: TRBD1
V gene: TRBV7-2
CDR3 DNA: TGTGCCAGCAAGGAACAGGGGACTGGGGCCAACGTCCTGACTTTC
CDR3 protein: CASKEQGTGANVLTF

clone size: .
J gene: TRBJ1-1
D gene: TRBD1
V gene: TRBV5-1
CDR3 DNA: TGCGCCAGCAGCTTTGACAGGGCGGGTGAAGCTTTCTTT
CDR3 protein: CASSFDRAGEAFF

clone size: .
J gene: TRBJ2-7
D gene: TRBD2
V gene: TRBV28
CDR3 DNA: TGTGCCAGCAGTTTAGGTAGCGGGAGAGAGTACGAGCAGTACTTC
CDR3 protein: CASSLGSGREYEQYF

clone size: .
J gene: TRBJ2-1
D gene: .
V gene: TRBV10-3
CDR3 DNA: TGTGCCATCAGTGACCCTACAGGGAGGGGTTCGAATGAGCAGTTCTTC
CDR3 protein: CAISDPTGRGSNEQFF

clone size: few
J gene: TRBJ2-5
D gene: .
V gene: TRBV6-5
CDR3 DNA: TGTGCCAGCAGCGATCCTAGCCGCAAAGAGACCCAGTACTTC
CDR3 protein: CASSDPSRKETQYF

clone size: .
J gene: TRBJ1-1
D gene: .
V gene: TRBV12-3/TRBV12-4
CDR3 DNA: TGTGCCAGCCACGGGTGGGACACTGAAGCTTTCTTT
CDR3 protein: CASHGWDTEAFF

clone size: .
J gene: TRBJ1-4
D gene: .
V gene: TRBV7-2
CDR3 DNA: TGTGCCAGCAGCTTCTCTCTAGTTTCTAATGAAAAACTGTTTTTT
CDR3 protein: CASSFSLVSNEKLFF

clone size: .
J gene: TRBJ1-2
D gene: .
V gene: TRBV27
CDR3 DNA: TGTGCCAGCAGAACGCCGGAGGGCTACACCTTC
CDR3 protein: CASRTPEGYTF

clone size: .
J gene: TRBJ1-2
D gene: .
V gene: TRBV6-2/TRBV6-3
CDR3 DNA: TGTGCCAGCAGCTATCTTGAACAGGGTAACGGCTACACCTTC
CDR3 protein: CASSYLEQGNGYTF

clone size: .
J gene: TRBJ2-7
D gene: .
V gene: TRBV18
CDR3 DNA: TGTGCCAGCACTTCGGGAGACTCCTACGAGCAGTACTTC
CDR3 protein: CASTSGDSYEQYF

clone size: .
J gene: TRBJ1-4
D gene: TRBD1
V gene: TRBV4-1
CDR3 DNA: TGCGCCAGCAGCCTAACAGGGGGCCCCTCAAATGAAAAACTGTTTTTT
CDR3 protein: CASSLTGGPSNEKLFF

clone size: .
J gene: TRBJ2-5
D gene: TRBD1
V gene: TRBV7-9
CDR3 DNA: TGTGCCAGCAGCCCCCCGACAGGGGAAGAGACCCAGTACTTC
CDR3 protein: CASSPPTGEETQYF

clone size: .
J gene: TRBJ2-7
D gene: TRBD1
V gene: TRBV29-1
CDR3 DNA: TGCAGCGTTGAAGATCAACAGGGGGTGGCCTACGAGCAGTACTTC
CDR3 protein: CSVEDQQGVAYEQYF

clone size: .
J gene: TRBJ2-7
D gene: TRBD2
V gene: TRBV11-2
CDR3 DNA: TGTGCCAGCAGCTTCCCCCGCGGTAGCGGGGGGGAGTACGAGCAGTACTTC
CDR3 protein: CASSFPRGSGGEYEQYF

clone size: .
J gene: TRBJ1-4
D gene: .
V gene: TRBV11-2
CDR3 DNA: TGTGCCAGCAGCCCCAGGACAGTGAATGAAAAACTGTTTTTT
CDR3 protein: CASSPRTVNEKLFF

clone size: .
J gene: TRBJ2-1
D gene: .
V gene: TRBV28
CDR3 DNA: TGTGCCAGCAGTCCGATCCCGGTCAATGAGCAGTTCTTC
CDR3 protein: CASSPIPVNEQFF

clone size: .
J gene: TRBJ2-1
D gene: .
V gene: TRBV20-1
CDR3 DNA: TGCAGCCTGGACGGGGGCAATGAGCAGTTCTTC
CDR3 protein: CSLDGGNEQFF

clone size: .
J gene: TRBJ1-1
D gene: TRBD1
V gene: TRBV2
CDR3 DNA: TGTGCCAGCAGTCGGGACAGGCGGAACACTGAAGCTTTCTTT
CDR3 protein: CASSRDRRNTEAFF

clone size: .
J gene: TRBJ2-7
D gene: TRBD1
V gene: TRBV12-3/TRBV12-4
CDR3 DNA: TGTGCCAGCGGCAGACAGGGATCTTCGGGGCAGTACTTC
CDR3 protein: CASGRQGSSGQYF

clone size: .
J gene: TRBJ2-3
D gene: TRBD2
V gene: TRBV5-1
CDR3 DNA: TGCGCCAGCAGCTTGAGGACTAGTCAGACAGATACGCAGTATTTT
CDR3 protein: CASSLRTSQTDTQYF

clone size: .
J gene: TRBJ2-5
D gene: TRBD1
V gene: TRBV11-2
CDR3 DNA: TGTGCCAGCAGCTTAGAAGGGGGCTTGAGAGAGACCCAGTACTTC
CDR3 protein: CASSLEGGLRETQYF

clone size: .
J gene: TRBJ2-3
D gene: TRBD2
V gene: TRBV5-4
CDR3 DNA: TGTGCCAGCAGCTTAAGCGGGAGTACGAGGGGAGATACGCAGTATTTT
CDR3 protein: CASSLSGSTRGDTQYF

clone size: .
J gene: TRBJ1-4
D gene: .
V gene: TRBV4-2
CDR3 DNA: TGTGCCAGCAGCCAAGCGGATGGGGGGGGAAGAAAACTGTTTTTT
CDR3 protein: CASSQADGGGRKLFF

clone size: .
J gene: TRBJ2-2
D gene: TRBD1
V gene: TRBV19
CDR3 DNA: TGTGCCAGTAGTATAGAGGGACAGGGGGCCGGGGAGCTGTTTTTT
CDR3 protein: CASSIEGQGAGELFF

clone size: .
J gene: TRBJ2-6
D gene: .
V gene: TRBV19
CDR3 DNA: TGTGCCAGTAGCCCAGTTCTTGCCAACGTCCTGACTTTC
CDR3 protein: CASSPVLANVLTF

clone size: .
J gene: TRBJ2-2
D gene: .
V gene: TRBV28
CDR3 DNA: TGTGCCAGCAGTTACAGGGCCGGGGAGCTGTTTTTT
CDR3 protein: CASSYRAGELFF

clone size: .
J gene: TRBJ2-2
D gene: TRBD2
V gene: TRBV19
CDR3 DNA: TGTGCCAGTAGTACCGGGACTAATCCCGGGGAGCTGTTTTTT
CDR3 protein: CASSTGTNPGELFF

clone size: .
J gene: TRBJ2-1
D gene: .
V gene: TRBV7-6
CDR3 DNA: TGTGCCAGCAGCTTAGGCACAGGGTCGGGTGATGAGCAGTTCTTC
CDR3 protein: CASSLGTGSGDEQFF

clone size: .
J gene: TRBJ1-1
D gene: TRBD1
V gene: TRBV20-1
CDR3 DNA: TGCAGTGCTAGATATGACAGGGGAGCTTTCTTT
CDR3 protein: CSARYDRGAFF

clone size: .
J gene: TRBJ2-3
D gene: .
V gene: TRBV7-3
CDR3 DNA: TGTGCCAGCAGCTCCGGACAGCTCACAGATACGCAGTATTTT
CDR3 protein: CASSSGQLTDTQYF

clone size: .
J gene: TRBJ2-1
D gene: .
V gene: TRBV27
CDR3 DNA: TGTGCCAGCAGTGTGTCCATAGTCCCTGGTCCCAATGAGCAGTTCTTC
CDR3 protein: CASSVSIVPGPNEQFF

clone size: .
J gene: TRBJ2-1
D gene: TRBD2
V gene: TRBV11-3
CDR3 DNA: TGTGCCAGCAGCATCACTAGCGTGTACAATGAGCAGTTCTTC
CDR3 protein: CASSITSVYNEQFF

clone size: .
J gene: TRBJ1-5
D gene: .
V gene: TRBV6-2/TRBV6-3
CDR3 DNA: TGTGCCAGCACCCCAGACGGGGATCAGCCCCAGCATTTT
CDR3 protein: CASTPDGDQPQHF

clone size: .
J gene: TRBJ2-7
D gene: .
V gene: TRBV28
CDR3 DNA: TGTGCCAGCCAACCCCAGGACAGTGGAGATTACGAGCAGTACTTC
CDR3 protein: CASQPQDSGDYEQYF

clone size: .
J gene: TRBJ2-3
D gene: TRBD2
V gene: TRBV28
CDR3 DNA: TGTGCCACCTCGACAGCGGGAGGCCGGACAGATACGCAGTATTTT
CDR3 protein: CATSTAGGRTDTQYF

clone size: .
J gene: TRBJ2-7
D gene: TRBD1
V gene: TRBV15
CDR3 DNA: TGTGCCACCAGTGACAGGGCGTCCTACGAGCAGTACTTC
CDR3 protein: CATSDRASYEQYF

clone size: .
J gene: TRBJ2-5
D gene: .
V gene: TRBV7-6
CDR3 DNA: TGTGCCAGCAGCTTCTCTTACCAAGAGACCCAGTACTTC
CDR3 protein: CASSFSYQETQYF

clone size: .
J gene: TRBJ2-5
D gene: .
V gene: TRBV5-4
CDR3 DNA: TGTGCCAGCAGAGGCGGAGCCGAGCAAGAGACCCAGTACTTC
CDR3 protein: CASRGGAEQETQYF

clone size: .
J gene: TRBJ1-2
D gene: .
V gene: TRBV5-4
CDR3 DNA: TGTGCCAGCAGCTTGGTCGGGGGGCCTCGGGGTGGCTACACCTTC
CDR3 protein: CASSLVGGPRGGYTF

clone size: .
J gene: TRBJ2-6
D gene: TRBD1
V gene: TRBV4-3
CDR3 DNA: TGCGCCAGCAGTCCCCGGGACAGTAGCTCTGGGGCCAACGTCCTGACTTTC
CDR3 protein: CASSPRDSSSGANVLTF

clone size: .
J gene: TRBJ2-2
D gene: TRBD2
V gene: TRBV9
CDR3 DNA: TGTGCCAGCAGCGCCAGCGGGGGGGTTGCCGGGGAGCTGTTTTTT
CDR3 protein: CASSASGGVAGELFF